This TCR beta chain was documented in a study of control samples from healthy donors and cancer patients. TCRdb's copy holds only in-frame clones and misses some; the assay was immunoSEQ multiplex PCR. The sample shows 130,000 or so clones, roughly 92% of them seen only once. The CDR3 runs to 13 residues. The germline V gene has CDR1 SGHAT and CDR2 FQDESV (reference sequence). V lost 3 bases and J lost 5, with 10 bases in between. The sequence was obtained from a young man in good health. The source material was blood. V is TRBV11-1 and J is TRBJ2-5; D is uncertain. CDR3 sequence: CASSFVGIETQYF. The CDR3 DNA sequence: TGTGCCAGCAGCTTCGTTGGGATCGAGACCCAGTACTTC.